The T cell receptor (beta chain) described here comes from a study of blood T cell repertoires in COVID-19. Some clones are missing from TCRdb's copy, which holds only in-frame ones; the method was immunoSEQ multiplex PCR. Among about 260,000 clones listed, about 88% were seen once. Trimming stripped 8 bases from V and 2 bases from J, with 12 bases between. The CDR3 totals 12 residues. CDR1 is GTSNPN and CDR2 is SVGIG in the germline V gene (reference sequence). This clone appeared a few times. The sequenced sample was PBMCs or T cells enriched from blood (not recorded which). The clonotype comes from a man aged 25-45 years with acute COVID-19. The gene calls are TRBV30 and TRBJ1-1; no firm D call. The DNA of the CDR3 is TGTGCCGGCCAGATTTTAAACACTGAAGCTTTCTTT. It yields the protein CAGQILNTEAFF.